One and the same sample provided the 8 T cell receptor beta chains below, sequenced in a study of cytomegalovirus exposure and HLA in healthy donors. Researchers ran the PCR with 60 Vbeta and 13 Jbeta primers. Sequenced by immunoSEQ multiplex PCR; TCRdb stores in-frame clones only, minus some. The table shows around 160,000 clones, with over 70% occurring only once. Sequenced input: PBMCs. The source is a woman in her 40s in good health and CMV-seropositive.

The rearrangement uses TRBV19 and TRBJ1-2; D uncertain. In germline, CDR1 is LNHDA, CDR2 SQIVND (reference sequence). The CDR3 consists of 15 residues. V was clipped by 0 bases and J by 3 bases, with 11 bases between them. The CDR3 sequence: CASSIEVESYYGYTF. CDR3 coding DNA: TGTGCCAGTAGTATAGAGGTAGAATCATACTATGGCTACACCTTC.

This rearrangement joins TRBV2 to TRBJ2-7; TRBD1 aligns across 11 bases. With 6 bases clipped from V and 3 bases from J, the junction kept 4 bases outside the gene matches. The CDR3 totals 14 residues. Germline CDR1 and CDR2: SNHLY and FYNNEI. DNA of the CDR3: TGTGCCAGCAGAGCCGGGACAGGGGGCTACGAGCAGTACTTC. It translates to CASRAGTGGYEQYF. Combining the CDR3 with reference TRBV2 and TRBJ2-7 gives the whole variable domain EPEVTQTPSHQVTQMGQEVILRCVPISNHLYFYWYRQILGQKVEFLVSFYNNEISEKSEIFDDQFSVERPDGSNFTLKIRSTKLEDSAMYFCASRAGTGGYEQYFGPGTRLTVT.

CDR3 DNA: TGTGCCCCCGACAGACAGATCTACGAGCAGTACTTC. Encoded protein: CAPDRQIYEQYF. The V call is TRBV7-3, the J call TRBJ2-7; TRBD1 might be the D (5 bases). The CDR3 length is 12 residues. Germline values: CDR1 SGHTA, CDR2 FQGTGA. V gave up 11 bases and J gave up 3 bases, with 14 bases separating them.

The chain carries TRBV5-4 and TRBJ2-7; 8 positions agree with TRBD2. Germline V gene lookup returns CDR1 SGHNT and CDR2 YYREEE (reference sequence). The V segment lost 0 bases and the J segment 4 bases; nucleotides outside the gene matches: 3. The CDR3 loop spans 14 amino acids. As DNA, the CDR3 is TGTGCCAGCAGCTTGGTGGCTAGCGGGTACGAGCAGTACTTC. Its translation is CASSLVASGYEQYF.

This clone has just one count. The chain is built from TRBV5-1 and TRBJ2-7, with TRBD1 matching 9 bases. Trimming cost V 0 bases and J 3 bases; bases outside gene matches: 4. The CDR3 contains 15 residues. The germline V gene encodes CDR1 SGHRS and CDR2 YFSETQ. CDR3 protein: CASSLVGQGIYEQYF. The DNA for the CDR3 is TGCGCCAGCAGCTTGGTGGGACAGGGAATCTACGAGCAGTACTTC.

This chain connects TRBV5-1 to TRBJ2-7; D remains unclear. V lost 4 bases, J lost 6 bases, and 11 bases lay in between. This CDR3 has 12 amino acids. Germline V lookup: CDR1 SGHRS, CDR2 YFSETQ. CDR3 in DNA: TGCGCCAGCAGCGTCCTACCAACCGAGCAGTACTTC. This translates into CASSVLPTEQYF.

The genes are TRBV5-5 and TRBJ2-3; TRBD1 matches 7 bases. Germline V gene data show CDR1 as SGHKS and CDR2 as YYEKEE (reference sequence). The CDR3 is 15 amino acids. V gave up 4 bases and J gave up 0 bases; unmatched junction bases: 5. Written as DNA, the CDR3 is TGTGCCAGCAGCATACAGGGGATGAGCACAGATACGCAGTATTTT. As protein: CASSIQGMSTDTQYF.

The gene calls are TRBV5-1 and TRBJ2-3; TRBD2 aligns across 10 bases. The CDR3 has 17 residues. J lost 2 bases, V lost 2 bases, and 8 bases had no gene match. The V gene's germline CDR1 is SGHRS and CDR2 YFSETQ. The CDR3 loop is CASSLGLAGANTDTQYF. The CDR3 nucleotides read TGCGCCAGCAGCTTAGGTCTAGCGGGGGCCAACACAGATACGCAGTATTTT.